This T cell receptor beta chain was obtained from a study of tumour-infiltrating T cells in Burkitt lymphoma. Study-wide context: This cohort included all epidemiological subtypes of Burkitt lymphoma. Survival, overall and progression-free, tracked with productive clonality.

Generated by immunoSEQ multiplex PCR, the TCRdb table keeps only in-frame clones and is missing some. This sample yields around 48,000 clones, of which about a third are seen a single time; 2.9% belongs to the top ten. This CDR3 is 14 amino acids long. From germline, CDR1 is MNHEY and CDR2 SMNVEV (reference sequence). The ends lost 9 bases at V and 6 bases at J; junction bases unmatched: 10. The receptor comes from a human donor with Burkitt lymphoma. This sequence joins TRBV27 and TRBJ1-3; 8 positions match TRBD1. The sample consisted of tumor tissue. CDR3 amino acids: CARVTGEQENTIYF. The DNA for the CDR3 is TGTGCCAGGGTGACAGGGGAACAAGAAAACACCATATATTTT.